These 10 T cell receptor beta chains came from one sample sequenced in a study of blood T cell repertoires in COVID-19. Clones were read by immunoSEQ multiplex PCR, and TCRdb kept only the in-frame ones, dropping some. Of approximately 670,000 clones in the sample, more than 80% are singletons; the top ten hold under 0.3%. Sequencing was done on a sample of peripheral blood. The origin of the receptors is a woman aged 18-29 years with acute or convalescent COVID-19.

Comments on this clone: One junction end does not reproduce the germline sequence, and a read error may be involved. V usage is TRBV14 and J usage is TRBJ1-1; no clear D gene. The CDR3 contains 15 residues. Per the germline V gene, CDR1 is SGHDN and CDR2 is FVKESK. CDR3 region: CASSEELREFTEAFF. CDR3 nucleotide sequence: TGTGCCAGCAGCGAAGAACTTAGGGAGTTCACTGAAGCTTTCTTT.

The V call is TRBV30, the J call TRBJ2-5, with a weak D call TRBD2 (6 bases). The CDR3 has 13 amino acids. Trimming removed 5 bases from V and 3 bases from J, with 13 bases in between. Looked up from germline, CDR1 is GTSNPN and CDR2 is SVGIG (reference sequence). Here the CDR3 DNA reads TGTGCCTGGCGGCTGGGGGGAAAAGAGACCCAGTACTTC. Protein: CAWRLGGKETQYF.

The CDR3: CASRNREVLTF. CDR3 nucleotides: TGTGCCAGTAGAAACAGGGAAGTCCTGACTTTC. The chain couples TRBV19 to TRBJ2-6, with D possibly matching TRBD1 (6 bases). CDR1 and CDR2 (germline): LNHDA, SQIVND (reference sequence). The germline V and J ends were trimmed by 6 bases and 13 bases, with 10 bases remaining between them. This CDR3 region has 11 residues.

The chain links TRBV6-5 to TRBJ1-2, with TRBD1 as a possible D gene (5 bases). Germline-derived CDR1 and CDR2 are MNHEY and SVGAGI. With 0 bases removed from V and 5 bases from J, the gap between germline ends came to 10 bases. CDR3 length: 14 amino acids. Here the CDR3 DNA reads TGTGCCAGCAGTTACTCCCGGGGGGTGTATGGCTACACCTTC. It translates to CASSYSRGVYGYTF.

The V and J genes are TRBV12-3 or TRBV12-4 and TRBJ1-5, with D perhaps TRBD1 (5 bases). The germline V and J ends were trimmed by 6 bases and 6 bases, with 12 bases remaining between them. The CDR3 extends over 13 amino acids. DNA for the CDR3: TGTGCCAGCAGCCCGCCCGGGGGTCAGCCCCAGCATTTT. Encoded protein: CASSPPGGQPQHF.

Comment on this clone: The sample holds other DNA sequences that translate to the same CDR3. This chain links TRBV11-2 with TRBJ2-7; D may be TRBD2 (5 bases). The germline CDR1 and CDR2 sequences are SGHAT and FQNNGV. This CDR3 contains 13 residues. The V and J ends lost 1 base and 1 base respectively, with 5 bases between them. This CDR3 is CASSLGGSYEQYF. In nucleotides, the CDR3 is TGTGCCAGCAGCTTAGGAGGGTCCTACGAGCAGTACTTC.

V usage is TRBV7-7 and J usage is TRBJ2-5, with 9 bases identical to TRBD1. This CDR3 comprises 16 residues. The J segment lost 4 bases and the V segment lost 5 bases, leaving 11 bases of the junction unmatched. Germline CDR1 reads SSHAT; CDR2 reads FNYEAQ (reference sequence). The CDR3 spells CASSAQGARWVETQYF. The CDR3 DNA reads as TGTGCCAGCAGCGCACAGGGGGCGCGGTGGGTAGAGACCCAGTACTTC.

The chain carries TRBV7-2 and TRBJ1-1, with 7 bases lining up with TRBD1. CDR1 is SGHTA and CDR2 is FQGNSA in the germline V gene. This CDR3 is built from 14 residues. Trimming cost V 4 bases and J 0 bases; bases outside gene matches: 2. In DNA, the CDR3 is TGTGCCAGCAGCTCACAGGGGATGAACACTGAAGCTTTCTTT. Its translation is CASSSQGMNTEAFF.

V gene TRBV5-1 combines with J gene TRBJ1-1; D call uncertain. The V gene lost 0 bases and the J gene lost 1 base, with 7 bases spanning the gap. This CDR3 comprises 14 residues. Germline CDR1 is SGHRS and CDR2 is YFSETQ. The CDR3 coding sequence is TGCGCCAGCAGCTTGGACAGATGGAACACTGAAGCTTTCTTT. This translates into CASSLDRWNTEAFF. The variable domain in full, with the rest retrieved from reference TRBV5-1 and TRBJ1-1, is KAGVTQTPRYLIKTRGQQVTLSCSPISGHRSVSWYQQTPGQGLQFLFEYFSETQRNKGNFPGRFSGRQFSNSRSEMNVSTLELGDSALYLCASSLDRWNTEAFFGQGTRLTVV.

The chain uses TRBV14 and TRBJ1-2; TRBD1 might be the D (6 bases). V lost 1 base to trimming and J lost 8 bases, with 20 bases between them. The CDR3 loop spans 16 amino acids. Germline CDR1 is SGHDN and CDR2 is FVKESK. The CDR3 DNA reads TGTGCCAGCAGCCAAGGGAGAACAGGGCGCACGGTAGGCTACACCTTC. Translating gives CASSQGRTGRTVGYTF.